This T cell receptor (beta chain) was retrieved from a study of blood T cell repertoires in COVID-19. This CDR3 is 17 amino acids long. CDR1 is SGHDN and CDR2 is FVKESK in the germline V gene. V lost 1 base, J lost 7 bases, and 20 bases lay in between. Using immunoSEQ multiplex PCR, the repertoire was profiled, and TCRdb retains in-frame clones only, with some absent. The profile covers roughly 280,000 clones, with approximately 90% appearing a single time and about 3% taken by the ten largest. The study drew participants aged about 18 to 89 years from some 25 US areas. This TCR was recovered from a woman in her 50s who had recovered from COVID-19. The chain joins TRBV14 to TRBJ2-1; D possibly corresponds to TRBD2 (5 bases). Sequencing was performed on PBMCs or T cells enriched from blood (not recorded which). DNA of the CDR3: TGTGCCAGCAGCCAAGCGCCCCCAGGTCCCCCGGGAAATGAGCAGTTCTTC. It is translated as CASSQAPPGPPGNEQFF. Full variable domain (outside the CDR3, taken from reference TRBV14 and TRBJ2-1): EAGVTQFPSHSVIEKGQTVTLRCDPISGHDNLYWYRRVMGKEIKFLLHFVKESKQDESGMPNNRFLAERTGGTYSTLKVQPAELEDSGVYFCASSQAPPGPPGNEQFFGPGTRLTVL.